Listed here are 21 T cell receptor beta chains from one sample, sequenced in a study of blood T cells in healthy people across ages. For the second PCR, which ran for roughly 7 to 11 cycles, a sample-barcoded 5' primer and a J-beta primer mix were used. TCRdb itself ran the 5' RACE reads through MiXCR, one entry per CDR3 protein. The sample holds around 1,000,000 distinct CDR3 sequences, roughly a quarter seen once. These same data were also listed under a study on T cells of mothers and their children.

The sequenced sample consisted of blood. The receptors originated from a girl aged 2 to 9 in good health.

This sequence joins TRBV20-1 and TRBJ2-1; 7 bases are shared with TRBD1. The germline gives CDR1 DFQATT, CDR2 SNEGSKA (reference sequence). CDR3 size: 15 residues. The trim removed 3 bases at V and 3 bases at J, leaving 8 bases unmatched. In DNA form, the CDR3 reads TGCAGTGCTAGGGTGGGACAGACGATCTACAATGAGCAGTTCTTC. Translating it yields CSARVGQTIYNEQFF.

The V gene is TRBV7-8, the J gene TRBJ2-4; the D gene is possibly TRBD1 (6 bases). CDR1 and CDR2 (germline): SGHVS, FQNEAQ. The CDR3 sequence is 18 residues long. V shed 0 bases and J shed 1 base, with 16 bases lying between them. CDR3 in DNA: TGTGCCAGCAGCTTAGCGAGCTCGGGACAAAGGGCCAAAAACATTCAGTACTTC. Residues: CASSLASSGQRAKNIQYF.

The chain combines TRBV28 with TRBJ1-2; D may be TRBD1 (5 bases). CDR3 length: 14 residues. Germline loops: CDR1 MDHEN, CDR2 SYDVKM. V was shortened by 6 bases and J by 2 bases, with 13 bases between the two germline ends. The CDR3 spells CASSPGLYNYGYTF. The CDR3 DNA follows: TGTGCCAGCAGCCCGGGACTTTACAACTATGGCTACACCTTC.

This clonotype was picked up a small number of times. The rearrangement uses TRBV4-1 and TRBJ2-5; D might be TRBD2 (6 bases). The end of the DNA fits TRBJ2-7 better, so the J call may be wrong. Per germline, CDR1 MGHRA and CDR2 YSYEKL. CDR3 size: 14 residues. The CDR3 loop reads CASSHQAGLYEQYF. CDR3 nucleotides: TGCGCCAGCAGCCACCAAGCGGGCCTGTACGAGCAGTACTTC.

This clonotype appeared a few times. The chain's CDR3 is CASSPQPGTAQETQYF. The CDR3 bases are TGTGCCAGCAGCCCTCAACCCGGGACAGCCCAAGAGACCCAGTACTTC. This chain connects TRBV7-9 to TRBJ2-5, with 7 nucleotides matching TRBD1. Germline assignment: CDR1 SEHNR and CDR2 FQNEAQ (reference sequence). The CDR3 is 16 residues long. V lost 5 bases, J lost 1 base, and 10 bases stayed unmatched.

The chain employs TRBV6-1 and TRBJ1-1; a possible D gene is TRBD1 (5 bases). This CDR3 contains 14 residues. The V gene's germline CDR1 is MNHNS and CDR2 SASEGT. With 3 bases removed from V and 4 bases from J, the gap between germline ends came to 12 bases. DNA of the CDR3: TGTGCCAGCAGTGAGGTGGGGCTCGTCACTGAAGCTTTCTTT. It is translated as CASSEVGLVTEAFF.

This chain uses TRBV29-1 with TRBJ2-5; TRBD1 is a possible D gene (6 bases). The tail of the sequence fits TRBJ2-7 better, so the J call may be wrong. This CDR3 region has 13 residues. CDR1 SQVTM and CDR2 ANQGSEA come from the germline V gene. DNA for the CDR3: TGCAGCGTTGCTGGACAGTACCTCTACGAGCAGTACTTC. Translation gives CSVAGQYLYEQYF.

Only a few counts were recorded for this clonotype. V usage is TRBV6-5 and J usage is TRBJ2-4, with D perhaps assigned TRBD1 or TRBD2 (5 bases each). The V end lost 0 bases, the J end lost 1 base, and 16 bases lay between the germline ends. CDR1 MNHEY and CDR2 SVGAGI come from the germline V gene. CDR3 size: 18 residues. In nucleotides, the CDR3 is TGTGCCAGCAGTTACTCGACCCCAACCGGGACCGCCAAAAACATTCAGTACTTC. It is translated as CASSYSTPTGTAKNIQYF.

The genes are TRBV9 and TRBJ1-1; no clear D gene. Per germline, CDR1 SGDLS and CDR2 YYNGEE. This CDR3 region has 12 residues. Trimming left V 3 bases short and J 8 bases short, with 11 bases between. The DNA for the CDR3 is TGTGCCAGCAGCGGTACACGGCCCGAAGCTTTCTTT. Protein: CASSGTRPEAFF.

The V gene is TRBV28, the J gene TRBJ2-1; 10 bases align to TRBD2. This CDR3 region has 16 residues. V shed 6 bases, J shed 1 base, and the junction held 6 bases outside the gene matches. CDR1 and CDR2 from the germline V gene are MDHEN and SYDVKM. CDR3 coding DNA: TGTGCCAGCAGCCCCGGACTAGCGGATTCCTACAATGAGCAGTTCTTC. Amino acid sequence: CASSPGLADSYNEQFF.

The chain joins TRBV3-1 to TRBJ2-1; 8 positions match TRBD2. Trimming removed 4 bases from V and 8 bases from J; junction bases left unmatched: 7. This CDR3 spans 14 amino acids. CDR1 LGHDT and CDR2 YNNKEL come from the germline V gene (reference sequence). The CDR3 DNA follows: TGTGCCAGCAGCCGGGCGGGAGGAGTCGATGAGCAGTTCTTC. Translation gives CASSRAGGVDEQFF.

The chain is built from TRBV29-1 and TRBJ2-5, with D possibly matching TRBD2 (5 bases). TRBJ2-1 explains the end of the DNA better; the J call may be wrong. CDR1 and CDR2 (germline): SQVTM, ANQGSEA. The CDR3 covers 13 residues. CDR3 nucleotides: TGCAGCGTTGAAGGTAGCGTAATCGATGAGCAGTTCTTC. It is translated as CSVEGSVIDEQFF.

There are a few counts of this clonotype. This rearrangement joins TRBV5-6 to TRBJ1-2, with no clear D. CDR3 size: 15 residues. V was pared by 4 bases and J by 5 bases, with 18 bases between. Germline V gives CDR1 SGHDT, CDR2 YYEEEE. The CDR3 loop is CASSVKQGRAYGYTF. In DNA, the CDR3 is TGTGCCAGCAGCGTCAAACAAGGAAGAGCGTATGGCTACACCTTC.

In this sample, this clonotype turned up once. The CDR3 spells CASSPRPLTLPGTRPKNIQYF. CDR3 in DNA: TGCGCCAGCAGCCCTCGACCACTTACACTGCCCGGGACTAGACCTAAAAACATTCAGTACTTC. The chain uses TRBV4-1 and TRBJ2-4; 8 bases map to TRBD2. Trimming removed 4 bases from V and 4 bases from J; junction bases left unmatched: 24. Germline-derived CDR1 and CDR2 are MGHRA and YSYEKL. This CDR3 has 21 amino acids.

This clonotype was found a few times. The J gene is TRBJ2-7, the V gene TRBV20-1, with a weak D call TRBD2 (5 bases). The V and J ends lost 4 bases and 4 bases respectively, with 14 bases between them. This CDR3 region has 13 residues. Germline lookup yields CDR1 DFQATT and CDR2 SNEGSKA (reference sequence). The CDR3 coding sequence is TGCAGTGCTAAGAGAGGAGGTGTGTACGAGCAGTACTTC. Encoded protein: CSAKRGGVYEQYF.

J is TRBJ2-1 and V is TRBV2; D unresolved. The germline CDR1 and CDR2 sequences are SNHLY and FYNNEI. This CDR3 has 15 amino acids. V lost 1 base, J lost 8 bases, and 15 bases lay in between. The CDR3 loop is CASSEGLPSTDEQFF. CDR3 nucleotide sequence: TGTGCCAGCAGTGAAGGACTCCCGAGTACAGATGAGCAGTTCTTC.

This clonotype has just a few counts. This chain links TRBV2 with TRBJ1-1; tentative D call: TRBD1 (5 bases). Germline V CDR1 and CDR2: SNHLY, FYNNEI. The V gene lost 0 bases and the J gene lost 11 bases, with 10 bases spanning the gap. This CDR3 is 12 amino acids long. The CDR3 bases are TGTGCCAGCAGTGAAGCGGGGGGTACTGCTTTCTTT. This translates into CASSEAGGTAFF.

The rearrangement links TRBV18 to TRBJ2-5; 14 nucleotides match TRBD2. J gave up 3 bases and V 3 bases, and 6 bases lay outside the gene matches. Per the germline V gene, CDR1 is KGHSH and CDR2 is LQKENI. The CDR3 loop spans 17 amino acids. This chain's CDR3 is CASSPPPGLAGEETQYF. The CDR3 coding sequence is TGTGCCAGCTCACCCCCTCCGGGACTAGCGGGGGAAGAGACCCAGTACTTC.

The CDR3 coding sequence is TGTGCCAGCAGTTGGACGGGGGTGTCCAATGAGCAGTTCTTC. Its translation: CASSWTGVSNEQFF. The chain employs TRBV7-2 and TRBJ2-5; tentatively, D is TRBD2 (6 bases). TRBJ2-1 matches the DNA end more closely, so the J call is doubtful. Germline CDR1 and CDR2: SGHTA and FQGNSA. This CDR3 is built from 14 residues.

This clonotype was counted only a few times. The chain has TRBV5-1 and TRBJ1-1, with D uncertain. Germline CDR1 and CDR2: SGHRS and YFSETQ. There are 13 residues in the CDR3. The V end lost 0 bases, the J end lost 3 bases, and 6 bases lay between the germline ends. The CDR3 nucleotides read TGCGCCAGCAGCTTGGCCCCCGACACTGAAGCTTTCTTT. The encoded protein is CASSLAPDTEAFF.

This rearrangement joins TRBV28 to TRBJ2-1, with unresolved D. Trimming took 7 bases from V and 7 from J, leaving 17 bases between them. Per germline, CDR1 MDHEN and CDR2 SYDVKM. The CDR3 loop spans 14 amino acids. The CDR3 bases are TGTGCCAGCATACCTGGGGTGCGCGAGAATGAGCAGTTCTTC. This sequence encodes CASIPGVRENEQFF.